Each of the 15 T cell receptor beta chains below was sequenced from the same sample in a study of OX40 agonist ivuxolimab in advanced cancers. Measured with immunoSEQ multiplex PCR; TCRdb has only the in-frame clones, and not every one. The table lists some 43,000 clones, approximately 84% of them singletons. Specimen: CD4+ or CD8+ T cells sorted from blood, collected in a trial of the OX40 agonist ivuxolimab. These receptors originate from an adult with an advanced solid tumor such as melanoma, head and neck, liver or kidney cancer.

CDR3 amino acids: CASSSGLVSTDTQYF. CDR3 in DNA: TGTGCCAGCAGCTCGGGACTAGTTAGCACAGATACGCAGTATTTT. V and J are TRBV7-6 and TRBJ2-3; 8 nucleotides align to TRBD2. The germline gives CDR1 SGHVS, CDR2 FNYEAQ. CDR3 length: 15 residues. J gave up 0 bases and V 4 bases, and 3 bases lay outside the gene matches.

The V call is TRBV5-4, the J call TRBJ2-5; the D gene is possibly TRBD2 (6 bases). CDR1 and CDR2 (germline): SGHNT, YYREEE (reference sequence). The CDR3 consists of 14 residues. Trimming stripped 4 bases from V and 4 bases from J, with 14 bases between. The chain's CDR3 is CASSPTVGGETQYF. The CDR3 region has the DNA TGTGCCAGCAGCCCTACTGTGGGGGGAGAGACCCAGTACTTC.

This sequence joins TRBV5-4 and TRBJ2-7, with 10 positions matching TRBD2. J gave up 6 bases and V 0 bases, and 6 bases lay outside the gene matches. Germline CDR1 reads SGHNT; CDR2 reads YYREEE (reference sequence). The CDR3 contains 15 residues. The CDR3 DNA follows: TGTGCCAGCAGCTTGGTTGGGCTAGCGGGAGCCGAGCAGTACTTC. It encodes CASSLVGLAGAEQYF.

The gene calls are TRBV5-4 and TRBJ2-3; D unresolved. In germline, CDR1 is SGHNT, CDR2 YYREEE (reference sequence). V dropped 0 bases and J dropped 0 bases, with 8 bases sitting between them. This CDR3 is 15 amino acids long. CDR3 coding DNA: TGTGCCAGCAGCTTGGGGCAGGTCAGCACAGATACGCAGTATTTT. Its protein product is CASSLGQVSTDTQYF.

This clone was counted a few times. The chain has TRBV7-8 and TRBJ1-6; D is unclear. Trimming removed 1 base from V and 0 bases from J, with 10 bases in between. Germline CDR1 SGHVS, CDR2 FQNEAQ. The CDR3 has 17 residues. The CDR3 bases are TGTGCCAGCAGCTTAGTGGCCAGCAGCTCCTATAATTCACCCCTCCACTTT. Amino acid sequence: CASSLVASSSYNSPLHF.

The CDR3 DNA follows: TGTGCCAGCTCACCTCCCGAAAGACGGGAGACCCAGTACTTC. It yields the protein CASSPPERRETQYF. V gene TRBV18 combines with J gene TRBJ2-5; D gene uncertain. Germline assignment: CDR1 KGHSH and CDR2 LQKENI. This CDR3 spans 14 amino acids. The V end lost 3 bases, the J end lost 5 bases, and 13 bases lay between the germline ends.

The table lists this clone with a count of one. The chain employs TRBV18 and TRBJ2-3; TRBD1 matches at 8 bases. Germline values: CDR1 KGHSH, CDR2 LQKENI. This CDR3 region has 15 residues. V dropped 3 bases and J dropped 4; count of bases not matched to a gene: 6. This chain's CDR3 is CASSPTGVGSDTQYF. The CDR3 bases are TGTGCCAGCTCACCGACAGGGGTGGGTTCAGATACGCAGTATTTT.

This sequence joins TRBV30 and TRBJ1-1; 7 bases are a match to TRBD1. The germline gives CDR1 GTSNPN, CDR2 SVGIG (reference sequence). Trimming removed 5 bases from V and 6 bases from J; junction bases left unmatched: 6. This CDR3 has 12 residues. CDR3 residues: CAWGGQTAEAFF. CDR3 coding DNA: TGTGCCTGGGGGGGACAGACGGCTGAAGCTTTCTTT.

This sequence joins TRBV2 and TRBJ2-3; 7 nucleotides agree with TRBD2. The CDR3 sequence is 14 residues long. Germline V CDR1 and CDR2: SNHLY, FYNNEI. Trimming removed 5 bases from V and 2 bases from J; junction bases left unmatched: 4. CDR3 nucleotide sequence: TGTGCCAGCAGTTCCGGGACTATCACAGATACGCAGTATTTT. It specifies CASSSGTITDTQYF.

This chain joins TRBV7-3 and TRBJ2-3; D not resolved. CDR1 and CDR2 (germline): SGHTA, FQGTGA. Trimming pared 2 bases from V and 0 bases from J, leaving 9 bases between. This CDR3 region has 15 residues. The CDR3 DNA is TGTGCCAGCAGCTTAGTTGACGGAAGCACAGATACGCAGTATTTT. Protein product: CASSLVDGSTDTQYF.

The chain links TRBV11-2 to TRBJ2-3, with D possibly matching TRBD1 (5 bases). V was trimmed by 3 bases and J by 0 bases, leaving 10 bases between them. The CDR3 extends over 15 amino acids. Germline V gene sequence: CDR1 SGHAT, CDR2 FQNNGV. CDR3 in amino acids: CASSFRGASTDTQYF. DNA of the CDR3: TGTGCCAGCAGCTTTCGTGGGGCTAGCACAGATACGCAGTATTTT.

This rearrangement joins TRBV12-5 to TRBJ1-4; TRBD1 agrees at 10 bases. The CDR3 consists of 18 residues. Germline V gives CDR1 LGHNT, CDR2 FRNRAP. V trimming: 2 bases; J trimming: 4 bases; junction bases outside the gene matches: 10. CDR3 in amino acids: CASGLRDRGQFNNEKLFF. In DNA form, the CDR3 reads TGTGCTAGTGGTTTGAGGGACAGGGGACAGTTTAATAATGAAAAACTGTTTTTT.

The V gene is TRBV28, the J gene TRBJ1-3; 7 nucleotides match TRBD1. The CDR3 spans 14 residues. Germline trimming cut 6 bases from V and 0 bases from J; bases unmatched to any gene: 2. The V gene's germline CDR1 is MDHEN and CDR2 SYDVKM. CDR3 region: CASSRQGSGNTIYF. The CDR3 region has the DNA TGTGCCAGCAGCCGACAGGGCTCTGGAAACACCATATATTTT.

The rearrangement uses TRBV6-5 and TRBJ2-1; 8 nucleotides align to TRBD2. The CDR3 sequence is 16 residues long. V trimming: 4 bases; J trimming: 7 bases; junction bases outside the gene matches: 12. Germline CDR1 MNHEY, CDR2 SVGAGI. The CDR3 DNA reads TGTGCCAGCAGTTCACTCTACCGGGGGGGCAGGAATGAGCAGTTCTTC. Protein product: CASSSLYRGGRNEQFF.

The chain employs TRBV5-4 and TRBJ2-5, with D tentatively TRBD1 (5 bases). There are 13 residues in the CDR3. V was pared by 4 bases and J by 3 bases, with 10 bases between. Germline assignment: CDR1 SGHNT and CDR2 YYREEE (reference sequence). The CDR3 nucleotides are TGTGCCAGCAGCCTCGAAGGGGAAGAGACCCAGTACTTC. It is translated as CASSLEGEETQYF.